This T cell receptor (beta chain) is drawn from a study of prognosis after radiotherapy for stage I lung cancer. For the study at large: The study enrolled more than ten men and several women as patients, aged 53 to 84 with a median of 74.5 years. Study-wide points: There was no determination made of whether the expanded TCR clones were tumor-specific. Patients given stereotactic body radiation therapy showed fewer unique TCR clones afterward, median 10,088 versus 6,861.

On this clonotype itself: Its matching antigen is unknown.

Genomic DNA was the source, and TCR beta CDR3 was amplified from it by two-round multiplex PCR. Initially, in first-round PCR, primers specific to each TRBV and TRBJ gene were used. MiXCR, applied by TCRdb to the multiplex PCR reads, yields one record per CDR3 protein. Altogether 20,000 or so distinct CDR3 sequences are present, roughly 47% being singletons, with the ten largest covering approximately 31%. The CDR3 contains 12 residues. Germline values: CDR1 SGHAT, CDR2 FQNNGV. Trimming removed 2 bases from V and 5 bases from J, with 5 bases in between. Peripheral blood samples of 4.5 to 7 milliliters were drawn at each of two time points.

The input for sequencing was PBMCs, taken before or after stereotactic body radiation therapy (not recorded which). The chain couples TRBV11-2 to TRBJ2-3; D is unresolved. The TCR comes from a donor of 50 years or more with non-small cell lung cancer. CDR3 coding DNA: TGTGCCAGCAGCTTAAACTTAGATACGCAGTATTTT. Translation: CASSLNLDTQYF.